This TCR beta chain was recovered during a study of OX40 agonist ivuxolimab in advanced cancers. General study findings and limits: CD8+ T cells averaged more expanded clones than CD4+. In a subset of nonresponders, normalized T-cell clonal expansion was also low. Antigen specificity remained undetermined for the expanded peripheral T cells.

Profiling relied on immunoSEQ multiplex PCR, and the TCRdb table lists in-frame clones only, not all of them. Seen here are over 85,000 clones, 85% to 95% observed once, and the top ten hold 0.26%. Germline CDR1 is SGHRS and CDR2 is YFSETQ. V shed 4 bases and J 6 bases; nucleotides not matched to a gene: 5. The CDR3 runs 13 residues. Worth noting for this clone: Its antigen is not identified.

The J gene is TRBJ1-2, the V gene TRBV5-1; 8 positions match TRBD1. This specimen consisted of CD4+ or CD8+ T cells sorted from blood, obtained in a trial of the OX40 agonist ivuxolimab. This TCR derives from an adult with an advanced solid tumor such as melanoma, head and neck, liver or kidney cancer. CDR3 sequence reads: CASSTEQGDGYTF. CDR3 DNA sequence: TGCGCCAGCAGCACCGAACAGGGGGATGGCTACACCTTC.